This T cell receptor beta chain was obtained from a study of blood T cell repertoires in COVID-19. About the study: Sources were T cells, B-cell-depleted T cells, or PBMCs; the material itself was cDNA or gDNA.

Method: immunoSEQ multiplex PCR; TCRdb's copy keeps in-frame clones and lacks some. The sample includes fewer than 70,000 clones, roughly 85% of them seen just once. Germline V CDR1 and CDR2: MNHEY, SMNVEV (reference sequence). J was trimmed by 5 bases and V by 3 bases; bases with no gene match: 3. The CDR3 extends over 15 amino acids. Sequencing was done on a sample of peripheral blood. This clonotype was sampled from a woman aged 60-75 years with acute or convalescent COVID-19. J is TRBJ2-7 and V is TRBV27; 14 bases fit TRBD2. The DNA of the CDR3 is TGTGCCAGCAGTTTGGGACTAGCGGGAGTCCACGAGCAGTACTTC. Protein product: CASSLGLAGVHEQYF.